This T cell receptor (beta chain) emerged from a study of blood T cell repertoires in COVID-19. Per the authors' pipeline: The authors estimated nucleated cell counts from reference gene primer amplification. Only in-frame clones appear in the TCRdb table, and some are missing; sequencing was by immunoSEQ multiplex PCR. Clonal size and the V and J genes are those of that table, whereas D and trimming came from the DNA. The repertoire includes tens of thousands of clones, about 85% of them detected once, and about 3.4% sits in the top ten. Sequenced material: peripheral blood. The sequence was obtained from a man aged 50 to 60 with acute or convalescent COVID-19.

CDR3 region: CASSLGTGLRGSGANVLTF. CDR3 bases: TGTGCCAGCAGCCTAGGGACAGGGCTTCGAGGATCGGGGGCCAACGTCCTGACTTTC. The V gene is TRBV9, the J gene TRBJ2-6; 9 bases line up with TRBD1. The CDR3 contains 19 residues. With V trimmed by 4 bases and J by 4 bases, 15 bases remained unmatched. The germline V gene encodes CDR1 SGDLS and CDR2 YYNGEE.